One sample yielded the 23 T cell receptor beta chains listed below, sequenced in a study of T cell responses to AZD1222 COVID-19 vaccine. Sequencing used immunoSEQ multiplex PCR; TCRdb keeps in-frame clones, though not all of them. The sample consists of fewer than 250,000 clones, about 93% of them appearing once. The sample was peripheral blood, taken on day 0 of MenACWY control vaccination. These receptors were obtained from an adult in good health.

The chain recombines TRBV4-2 with TRBJ1-6; no definite D call. The CDR3 spans 15 residues. Between the trimmed V and J ends, which lost 1 base and 7 bases, there was a span of 11 bases. The germline gives CDR1 LGHNA, CDR2 YNFKEQ. CDR3 coding DNA: TGTGCCAGCAGCCAAGTTGGACCGGACAATTCACCCCTCCACTTT. It specifies CASSQVGPDNSPLHF.

The chain couples TRBV7-2 to TRBJ2-7; D perhaps matches TRBD2 (5 bases). The V end lost 1 base, the J end lost 6 bases, and 10 bases lay between the germline ends. This CDR3 has 13 residues. In germline, CDR1 is SGHTA, CDR2 FQGNSA. CDR3 in DNA: TGTGCCAGCAGCTTAGATCCCGCGGGCGAGCAGTACTTC. The encoded protein is CASSLDPAGEQYF.

This chain joins TRBV5-8 and TRBJ1-5; D gene ambiguous. This CDR3 spans 15 amino acids. V shed 2 bases and J shed 4 bases, with 13 bases lying between them. Germline CDR1 SGHTS, CDR2 YDEGEE. DNA for the CDR3: TGTGCCAGCAGCTTCTCGCTAACGGGGAATCAGCCCCAGCATTTT. Amino acids: CASSFSLTGNQPQHF. The variable domain in full, completed from reference TRBV5-8 and TRBJ1-5, reads EAGVTQSPTHLIKTRGQQATLRCSPISGHTSVYWYQQALGLGLQFLLWYDEGEERNRGNFPPRFSGRQFPNYSSELNVNALELEDSALYLCASSFSLTGNQPQHFGDGTRLSIL.

The chain employs TRBV5-1 and TRBJ2-1; 11 positions match TRBD1. V shed 3 bases, J shed 3 bases, and the junction held 5 bases outside the gene matches. Germline V CDR1 and CDR2: SGHRS, YFSETQ. The CDR3 is made up of 16 amino acids. In DNA form, the CDR3 reads TGCGCCAGCAGCTCAACCGGGACAGGGGGCTACAATGAGCAGTTCTTC. This sequence encodes CASSSTGTGGYNEQFF.

The chain recombines TRBV6-1 with TRBJ1-6; no reliable D call. Trimming removed 2 bases at V and 7 bases at J, with 12 bases between. The CDR3 contains 15 residues. CDR1 is MNHNS, CDR2 SASEGT, per germline. CDR3 amino acids: CASSERLISNSPLHF. CDR3 in DNA: TGTGCCAGCAGTGAAAGATTGATTTCCAATTCACCCCTCCACTTT.

V usage is TRBV6-1 and J usage is TRBJ1-1, with D perhaps matching TRBD1 (6 bases). This CDR3 has 16 residues. The germline V and J ends were trimmed by 0 bases and 0 bases, with 11 bases remaining between them. The germline V gene encodes CDR1 MNHNS and CDR2 SASEGT. CDR3 in amino acids: CASSEAQRGVNTEAFF. CDR3 DNA: TGTGCCAGCAGTGAAGCGCAAAGGGGGGTGAACACTGAAGCTTTCTTT.

The chain links TRBV7-3 to TRBJ2-3; 9 bases line up with TRBD2. CDR3 length: 16 residues. The V gene end was trimmed by 1 base and the J gene end by 2 bases; junction bases not matched to a gene: 4. In germline, CDR1 is SGHTA, CDR2 FQGTGA. The CDR3 spells CASSLIGGGATDTQYF. The CDR3 DNA reads TGTGCCAGCAGCTTAATCGGCGGGGGGGCCACAGATACGCAGTATTTT.

This chain joins TRBV24-1 and TRBJ1-1, with a possible D match to TRBD1 (5 bases). CDR3 length: 12 amino acids. Germline V gene lookup returns CDR1 KGHDR and CDR2 SFDVKD. V lost 4 bases to trimming and J lost 11 bases, with 13 bases between them. CDR3 coding DNA: TGTGCCACCAGTGAGTCGGCAGGGAAGGCTTTCTTT. It yields the protein CATSESAGKAFF.

The rearrangement links TRBV28 to TRBJ1-5, with D possibly being TRBD1 (6 bases). CDR1 MDHEN and CDR2 SYDVKM come from the germline V gene. V lost 5 bases and J lost 5, with 13 bases in between. The CDR3 is 14 amino acids. Here the CDR3 DNA reads TGTGCCAGCAGTAAGACAGGTGGGGATCAGCCCCAGCATTTT. This gives the protein CASSKTGGDQPQHF. Full variable domain (missing parts from reference TRBV28 and TRBJ1-5): DVKVTQSSRYLVKRTGEKVFLECVQDMDHENMFWYRQDPGLGLRLIYFSYDVKMKEKGDIPEGYSVSREKKERFSLILESASTNQTSMYLCASSKTGGDQPQHFGDGTRLSIL.

This clone appeared a few times. The chain employs TRBV7-8 and TRBJ2-7; D assignment may be TRBD1 or TRBD2 (6 bases each). The V end was cut by 5 bases, the J end by 7 bases, with 18 bases between. The CDR3 is 14 residues long. Germline CDR1 SGHVS, CDR2 FQNEAQ. CDR3 sequence: CASSPAWGAREQYF. CDR3 coding DNA: TGTGCCAGCAGCCCGGCTTGGGGGGCGCGGGAGCAGTACTTC.

J is TRBJ1-1 and V is TRBV28; perhaps TRBD1 as D (5 bases). Trimming removed 6 bases from V and 6 bases from J, with 11 bases in between. The CDR3 runs to 12 residues. The germline V gene encodes CDR1 MDHEN and CDR2 SYDVKM. The CDR3, as DNA: TGTGCCAGCAGGGACACTTTGTCTGAAGCTTTCTTT. This gives the protein CASRDTLSEAFF.

The CDR3 region is CASSLRLVPNEQFF. CDR3 DNA sequence: TGCGCCAGCAGCTTACGACTAGTTCCCAATGAGCAGTTCTTC. The V call is TRBV5-1, the J call TRBJ2-1; a possible D gene is TRBD2 (6 bases). The CDR3 loop spans 14 amino acids. Germline values: CDR1 SGHRS, CDR2 YFSETQ. The germline V and J ends were trimmed by 2 bases and 6 bases, with 12 bases remaining between them. The full variable domain, rest sourced from reference TRBV5-1 and TRBJ2-1, is KAGVTQTPRYLIKTRGQQVTLSCSPISGHRSVSWYQQTPGQGLQFLFEYFSETQRNKGNFPGRFSGRQFSNSRSEMNVSTLELGDSALYLCASSLRLVPNEQFFGPGTRLTVL.

This rearrangement joins TRBV16 to TRBJ2-3; D might be TRBD2 (6 bases). The ends were cut back, 0 bases at V and 3 bases at J, with 10 bases in the middle. The CDR3 covers 15 residues. Germline CDR1 reads KGHSY; CDR2 reads FQNENV. CDR3 sequence: CASSQSGGNTDTQYF. DNA of the CDR3: TGTGCCAGCAGCCAATCGGGGGGTAATACAGATACGCAGTATTTT.

This rearrangement joins TRBV18 to TRBJ1-1; D not certain. V shed 2 bases and J shed 4 bases, with 17 bases lying between them. CDR1 is KGHSH and CDR2 is LQKENI in the germline V gene. The CDR3 extends over 16 amino acids. CDR3 sequence: CASSPSRLRATTEAFF. CDR3 DNA sequence: TGTGCCAGCTCACCAAGTCGGCTCCGGGCGACCACTGAAGCTTTCTTT.

This clone was seen only once. The chain links TRBV6-5 to TRBJ1-1, with a weak D call TRBD1 (5 bases). The length of the CDR3 is 13 residues. Between the trimmed V and J ends, which lost 7 bases and 1 base, there was a span of 10 bases. Per the germline V gene, CDR1 is MNHEY and CDR2 is SVGAGI. CDR3 nucleotides: TGTGCCAGCACTCTACAGGAGAACACTGAAGCTTTCTTT. Translation gives CASTLQENTEAFF.

V is TRBV7-9 and J is TRBJ2-2, with TRBD1 identical over 9 bases. Germline V gene data show CDR1 as SEHNR and CDR2 as FQNEAQ (reference sequence). V lost 4 bases to trimming and J lost 5 bases; unmatched junction nucleotides: 8. This CDR3 is 16 amino acids long. The DNA for the CDR3 is TGTGCCAGCAGCTGGGGCCGGGACAGGGTAACCGGGGAGCTGTTTTTT. It encodes CASSWGRDRVTGELFF. Full variable domain (rest looked up from reference TRBV7-9 and TRBJ2-2): DTGVSQNPRHKITKRGQNVTFRCDPISEHNRLYWYRQTLGQGPEFLTYFQNEAQLEKSRLLSDRFSAERPKGSFSTLEIQRTEQGDSAMYLCASSWGRDRVTGELFFGEGSRLTVL.

This sequence joins TRBV7-6 and TRBJ2-7, with D tentatively TRBD2 (6 bases). CDR3 length equals 15 residues. The germline gives CDR1 SGHVS, CDR2 FNYEAQ. The germline V and J ends were trimmed by 4 bases and 2 bases, with 15 bases remaining between them. The chain's CDR3 is CASSSGVGPTYEQYF. DNA of the CDR3: TGTGCCAGCAGCTCGGGGGTAGGGCCAACCTACGAGCAGTACTTC.

The chain joins TRBV18 to TRBJ2-7, with 8 bases matching TRBD1. J gave up 3 bases and V 8 bases, and 6 bases lay outside the gene matches. Germline loops: CDR1 KGHSH, CDR2 LQKENI. The CDR3 spans 13 residues. The CDR3 DNA reads TGTGCCAGCGCGACAGGGGAGAGCTACGAGCAGTACTTC. Its translation is CASATGESYEQYF.

This sequence joins TRBV27 and TRBJ2-1; 7 nucleotides align to TRBD1. Germline-derived CDR1 and CDR2 are MNHEY and SMNVEV (reference sequence). This CDR3 spans 14 amino acids. Trimming took 10 bases from V and 7 from J; bases not matched to a gene: 13. The CDR3 bases are TGTGCCATCCGGCCGGGAACCAGGGGGAATGAGCAGTTCTTC. This translates into CAIRPGTRGNEQFF.

The chain joins TRBV6-6 to TRBJ1-2, with a possible D match to TRBD1 (6 bases). Between the trimmed V and J ends, which lost 5 bases and 8 bases, there was a span of 18 bases. The CDR3 extends over 14 amino acids. Germline-derived CDR1 and CDR2 are MNHNY and SVGAGI (reference sequence). CDR3 bases: TGTGCCAGCAGTCCAAACGAAGGGGGTCGAGGCTACACCTTC. This sequence encodes CASSPNEGGRGYTF.

DNA for the CDR3: TGTGCCAGCAGCGCTCAGGGGGGCCAGCCCCAGCATTTT. It specifies CASSAQGGQPQHF. The V gene is TRBV7-2, the J gene TRBJ1-5, with TRBD1 identical over 7 bases. Germline V gene sequence: CDR1 SGHTA, CDR2 FQGNSA. The CDR3 loop spans 13 amino acids. After removal of 5 bases from V and 7 bases from J, the junction contained 5 bases not matched to a gene.

The genes are TRBV2 and TRBJ2-5; 8 bases are shared with TRBD1. Trimming took 2 bases from V and 4 from J; bases not matched to a gene: 9. In germline, CDR1 is SNHLY, CDR2 FYNNEI. This CDR3 is 16 amino acids long. The CDR3 DNA sequence: TGTGCCAGCAGTGAATATCGGGACAGGTTGCGAGAGACCCAGTACTTC. Residues: CASSEYRDRLRETQYF. The variable domain in full, completed from reference TRBV2 and TRBJ2-5, reads EPEVTQTPSHQVTQMGQEVILRCVPISNHLYFYWYRQILGQKVEFLVSFYNNEISEKSEIFDDQFSVERPDGSNFTLKIRSTKLEDSAMYFCASSEYRDRLRETQYFGPGTRLLVL.

This clone was counted only a few times. The genes are TRBV2 and TRBJ2-1; D might be TRBD1 (5 bases). Germline V CDR1 and CDR2: SNHLY, FYNNEI. The V end was cut by 6 bases, the J end by 7 bases, with 16 bases between. This CDR3 spans 14 amino acids. CDR3 nucleotides: TGTGCCAGCAGGAGACAGTTCGGGTATAATGAGCAGTTCTTC. Residues: CASRRQFGYNEQFF.